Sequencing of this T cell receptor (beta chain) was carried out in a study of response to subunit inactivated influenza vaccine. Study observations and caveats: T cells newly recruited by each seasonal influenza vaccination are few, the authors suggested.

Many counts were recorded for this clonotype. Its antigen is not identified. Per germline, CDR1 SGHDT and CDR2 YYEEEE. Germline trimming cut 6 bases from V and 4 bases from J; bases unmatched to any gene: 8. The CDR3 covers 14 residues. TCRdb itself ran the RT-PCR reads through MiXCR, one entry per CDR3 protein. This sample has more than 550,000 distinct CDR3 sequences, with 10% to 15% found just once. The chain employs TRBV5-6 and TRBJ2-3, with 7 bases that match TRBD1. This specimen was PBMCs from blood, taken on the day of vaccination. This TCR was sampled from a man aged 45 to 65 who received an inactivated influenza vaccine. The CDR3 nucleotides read TGTGCCAGCAAAACTCCAACAGGGGCAGATACGCAGTATTTT. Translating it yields CASKTPTGADTQYF.